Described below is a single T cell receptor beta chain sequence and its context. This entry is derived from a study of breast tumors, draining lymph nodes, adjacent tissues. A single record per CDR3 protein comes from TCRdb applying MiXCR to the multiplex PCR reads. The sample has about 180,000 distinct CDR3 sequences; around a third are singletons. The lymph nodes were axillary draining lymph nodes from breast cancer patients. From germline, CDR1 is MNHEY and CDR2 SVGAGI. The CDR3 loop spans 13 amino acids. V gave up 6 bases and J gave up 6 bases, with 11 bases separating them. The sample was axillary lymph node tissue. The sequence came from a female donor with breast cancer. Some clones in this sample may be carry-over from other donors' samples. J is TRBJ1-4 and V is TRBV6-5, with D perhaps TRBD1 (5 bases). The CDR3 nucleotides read TGTGCCAGCAGCCACCGGGGGTATGAAAAACTGTTTTTT. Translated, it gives CASSHRGYEKLFF.